This T cell receptor beta chain was sequenced in a study of control samples from healthy donors and cancer patients. This CDR3 has 15 residues. V lost 0 bases to trimming and J lost 0 bases, with 7 bases between them. Germline values: CDR1 SGHKS, CDR2 YYEKEE (reference sequence). Data came from immunoSEQ multiplex PCR; TCRdb stores just in-frame clones and leaves some out. The repertoire table contains roughly 200,000 clones. This chain links TRBV5-5 with TRBJ1-3; D call uncertain. This TCR was recovered from a woman aged 30 to 39 in good health. Sequenced input: blood. The CDR3 here is CASSLVLVSGNTIYF. CDR3 DNA sequence: TGTGCCAGCAGCTTGGTTTTAGTCTCTGGAAACACCATATATTTT.